This TCR beta chain came from a study of blood T cell repertoires in COVID-19 (dated by TCRdb to the early 2020s). Background for the entire study: The collaborator samples originated in the United States, Italy and Spain and spanned the acute and convalescent phases of COVID-19. The prospective study material was composed of cDNA or gDNA derived from T cells, B-cell-depleted T cells, or PBMCs. The dataset comprised deeply sampled blood TCRbeta repertoires from subjects exposed to, actively infected with, or recovered from COVID-19. A freely available public database, intended as a resource for researchers studying the immune response to SARS-CoV-2, is where the repertoires were released. Samples were obtained from the ongoing ImmuneRACE study (first 160 participants) and from 950 to 1,500 subjects provided by 6 global collaborators. A de-identified subject ID, COVID-19 status, age in years and sex were almost always included in the sample metadata. Where HLA class I and class II types were available, the types were taken from metadata supplied by the sample provider, not from assay-based typing.

A remark on this clone: Its antigen specificity is not known. No base quality values were provided; no much bigger clone lies one nucleotide off.

Collaborating institutions collected whole blood in K2EDTA tubes following their own protocols. Collaborator samples were shipped for TCRbeta analysis as frozen whole blood, isolated PBMCs, or DNA extracted from either sample type. CDR1 and CDR2 were assigned from the germline V gene (reference sequence) as GTSNPN and SVGIG. Counted from cysteine to phenylalanine, this CDR3 has 12 amino acids. Here the CDR3 DNA is all that survives: 36 bases in frame from base 1. V loses 3 bases, J loses 5 bases, and the germline ends lie 8 bases apart. The immunoSEQ Assay, a bias-controlled multiplex PCR, was used to amplify TCRbeta CDR3 regions from genomic DNA. On the study's bioinformatics: Within the assay, amplification of reference gene primers was used to estimate how many nucleated cells each sample contained. Sequence reads were collapsed and filtered to measure the absolute abundance of every unique TCRbeta CDR3 rearrangement. For each sample, productive Simpson clonality was calculated by taking the square root of Simpson's diversity index across productive rearrangements. The table was pulled from immuneACCESS by TCRdb, which kept in-frame rearrangements only. Such tables lose some clones; where checked, under half of the loss comes from unresolved V genes, and the rest has no known cause. V, J and clone size are taken as reported in that table, and D and trimming were inferred from the DNA itself. The sample includes about 190,000 clones, with around nine tenths observed a single time. The ten top clones hold around 1.1% of the sample.

Here is what the overall study found, with its caveats: How much clinical and demographic metadata was included differed by source and by participant, and the metadata was provided uncurated.

Sequenced: peripheral blood. This TCR was sampled from a young man with acute or convalescent COVID-19. This receptor chain uses TRBV30 and TRBJ1-5; a weak D assignment points to TRBD1 (5 bases agree). The DNA sequence reads TGTGCCTGGAGGGCGGGGGATCAGCCCCAGCATTTT. This gives the protein CAWRAGDQPQHF.